This TCR beta chain comes out of a study of cytomegalovirus exposure and HLA in healthy donors. At the level of the study: Of all 400 or so donors who were genotyped, roughly 81% belonged to the Caucasian-associated ancestry cluster. Study-wide results and caveats: Previous analysis showed most TCR beta V segments were productive about 90% or about 30% of the time. Based on reports, TCR beta sequences accurately predicted HLA-A and HLA-B alleles for most subjects. Immune exposure information available was restricted to CMV serostatus.

Primers: 60 Vbeta forward and 13 Jbeta reverse. Data came from immunoSEQ multiplex PCR; TCRdb stores just in-frame clones and leaves some out. The sample has approximately 150,000 clones; around two thirds are singletons. Details on this clone: Its antigen remains unknown.

Germline V gene sequence: CDR1 MNHEY, CDR2 SVGAGI. The CDR3 covers 15 residues. V dropped 5 bases and J dropped 0 bases, with 13 bases sitting between them. Sample: PBMCs. The TCR originated in a man aged 25-45 years in good health and CMV-seropositive. This chain joins TRBV6-5 and TRBJ1-1; no firm D call. CDR3 sequence reads: CASSPPRDLNTEAFF. Here the CDR3 DNA reads TGTGCCAGCAGTCCCCCCCGGGATCTGAACACTGAAGCTTTCTTT.